The clone carrying this T cell receptor beta chain has more than one count but fewer than ten. The CDR3 consists of 15 residues. V lost 0 bases to trimming and J lost 5 bases, with 12 bases between them. CDR1 SGHRS and CDR2 YFSETQ come from the germline V gene. This sample was taken from a study of T-cell reconstitution after alpha-beta-depleted transplantation in children. TCRbeta library construction was performed incorporating unique molecular identifiers. Via MiXCR, TCRdb re-called the PCR reads, giving one row per CDR3 protein. The sample has approximately 640,000 distinct CDR3 sequences, around a sixth seen once.

The genes are TRBV5-1 and TRBJ1-5; maybe TRBD1 (6 bases). The sequenced sample was PBMCs from the stem cell graft donor, obtained from the stem cell graft. The receptor was isolated from a human donor who donated a stem cell graft to a child with acute myeloid leukemia. In DNA form, the CDR3 reads TGCGCCAGCAGCTTGGCTGGACAGCAGGATCAGCCCCAGCATTTT. Encoded protein: CASSLAGQQDQPQHF.